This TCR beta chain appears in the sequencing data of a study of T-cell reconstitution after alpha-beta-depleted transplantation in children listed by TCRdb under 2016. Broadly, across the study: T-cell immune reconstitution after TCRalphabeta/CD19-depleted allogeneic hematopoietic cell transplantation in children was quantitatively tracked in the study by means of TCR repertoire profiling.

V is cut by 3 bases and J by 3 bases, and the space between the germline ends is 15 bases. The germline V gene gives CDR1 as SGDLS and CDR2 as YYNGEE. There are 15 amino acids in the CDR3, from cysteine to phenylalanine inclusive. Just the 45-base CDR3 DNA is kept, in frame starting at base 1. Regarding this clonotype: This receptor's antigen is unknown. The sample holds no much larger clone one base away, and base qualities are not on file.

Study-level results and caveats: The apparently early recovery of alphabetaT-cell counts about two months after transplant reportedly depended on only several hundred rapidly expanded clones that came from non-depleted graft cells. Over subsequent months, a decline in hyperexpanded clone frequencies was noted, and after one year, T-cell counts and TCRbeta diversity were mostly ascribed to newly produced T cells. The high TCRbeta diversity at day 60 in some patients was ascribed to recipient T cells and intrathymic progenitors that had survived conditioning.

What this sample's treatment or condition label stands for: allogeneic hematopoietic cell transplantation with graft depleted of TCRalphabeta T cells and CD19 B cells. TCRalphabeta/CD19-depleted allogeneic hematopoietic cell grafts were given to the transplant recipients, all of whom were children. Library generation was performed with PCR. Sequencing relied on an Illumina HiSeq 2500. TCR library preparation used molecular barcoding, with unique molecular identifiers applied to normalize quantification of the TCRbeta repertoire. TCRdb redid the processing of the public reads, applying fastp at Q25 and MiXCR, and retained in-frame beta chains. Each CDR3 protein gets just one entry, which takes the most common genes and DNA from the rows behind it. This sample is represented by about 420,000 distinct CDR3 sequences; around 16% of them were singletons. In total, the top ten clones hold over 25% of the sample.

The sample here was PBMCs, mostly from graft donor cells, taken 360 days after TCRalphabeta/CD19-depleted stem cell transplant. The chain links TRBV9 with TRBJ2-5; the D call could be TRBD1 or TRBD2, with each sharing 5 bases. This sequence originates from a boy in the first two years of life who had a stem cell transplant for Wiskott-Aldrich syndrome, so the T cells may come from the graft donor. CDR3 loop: CASSAGHRTEETQYF. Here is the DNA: TGTGCCAGCAGCGCCGGACACCGGACTGAAGAGACCCAGTACTTC.